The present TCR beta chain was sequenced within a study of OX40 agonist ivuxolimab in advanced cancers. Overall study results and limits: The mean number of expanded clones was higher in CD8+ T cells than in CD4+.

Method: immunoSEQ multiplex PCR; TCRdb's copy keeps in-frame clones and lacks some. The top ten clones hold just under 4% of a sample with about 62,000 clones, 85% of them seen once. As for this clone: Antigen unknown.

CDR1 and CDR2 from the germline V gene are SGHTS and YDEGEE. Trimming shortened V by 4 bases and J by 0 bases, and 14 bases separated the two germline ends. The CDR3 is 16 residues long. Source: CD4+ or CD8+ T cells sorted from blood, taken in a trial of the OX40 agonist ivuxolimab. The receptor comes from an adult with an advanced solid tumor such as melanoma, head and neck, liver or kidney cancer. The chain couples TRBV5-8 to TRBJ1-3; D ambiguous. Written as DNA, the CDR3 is TGTGCCAGCAGCCAAGATGGGCATTTCTCTGGAAACACCATATATTTT. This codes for CASSQDGHFSGNTIYF.